The 23 T cell receptor beta chains presented below share a single source sample, sequenced in a study of blood T cells in healthy people across ages. Using a J-beta primer mix together with a sample-barcoded 5' primer, a second PCR was run for roughly 6 to 12 cycles. TCRdb passed the 5' RACE reads through MiXCR, listing each CDR3 protein once. The table has around 800,000 distinct CDR3 sequences, roughly 25% seen once; the top ten hold 3%. These same data were also listed under a study on T cells of mothers and their children.

Specimen: blood. The origin of the receptors is a boy between 10 and 17 years old in good health.

The V and J genes are TRBV5-1 and TRBJ1-2; TRBD1 is a possible D gene (5 bases). This CDR3 has 13 amino acids. The V end was cut by 4 bases, the J end by 5 bases, with 12 bases between. CDR1 and CDR2 (germline): SGHRS, YFSETQ. The CDR3 protein is CASSGDPTYGYTF. Here the CDR3 DNA reads TGCGCCAGCAGCGGGGACCCTACATATGGCTACACCTTC.

There are a few counts of this clonotype. The CDR3 protein is CASSLARDRGGYTF. The CDR3 DNA is TGTGCCAGCAGTTTGGCCCGGGACAGGGGAGGCTACACCTTC. This rearrangement joins TRBV28 to TRBJ1-2; 10 bases fit TRBD1. After removal of 3 bases from V and 8 bases from J, the junction contained 6 bases not matched to a gene. CDR1 is MDHEN and CDR2 is SYDVKM in the germline V gene. This CDR3 region has 14 residues.

The J gene is TRBJ2-7, the V gene TRBV12-3 or TRBV12-4; tentatively, D is TRBD2 (5 bases). This CDR3 contains 13 residues. V shed 8 bases and J shed 8 bases, with 19 bases lying between them. CDR3: CASGKGDYQKQYF. The CDR3 coding sequence is TGTGCCAGCGGAAAGGGAGACTATCAAAAGCAGTACTTC.

This clonotype was recorded a few times. J is TRBJ2-1 and V is TRBV28, with TRBD2 matching 8 bases. Germline trimming cut 1 base from V and 4 bases from J; bases unmatched to any gene: 9. Germline CDR1 is MDHEN and CDR2 is SYDVKM. The CDR3 totals 17 residues. DNA for the CDR3: TGTGCCAGCAGTTTATACGCCGGGGGGGTGAGGTACAATGAGCAGTTCTTC. Translating gives CASSLYAGGVRYNEQFF.

This clonotype was counted only a few times. The V call is TRBV10-1, the J call TRBJ2-2; either TRBD1 or TRBD2 may fit D (5 bases each). CDR1 is WNHNN and CDR2 is SYGVQD in the germline V gene (reference sequence). The CDR3 consists of 13 residues. Trimming removed 2 bases at V and 5 bases at J, with 6 bases between. The CDR3 spells CASSEGGTGELFF. The CDR3 nucleotides are TGCGCCAGCAGTGAGGGGGGAACCGGGGAGCTGTTTTTT.

The J gene is TRBJ2-5, the V gene TRBV5-5, with TRBD2 as a possible D gene (6 bases). Between the trimmed V and J ends, which lost 4 bases and 11 bases, there was a span of 21 bases. The CDR3 sequence is 14 residues long. The germline V gene encodes CDR1 SGHKS and CDR2 YYEKEE (reference sequence). This chain's CDR3 is CASSPYGGAGEQYF. CDR3 coding DNA: TGTGCCAGCAGCCCCTACGGGGGTGCCGGGGAGCAGTACTTC.

The sample holds a few counts of this clonotype. This chain joins TRBV5-1 and TRBJ2-5, with D possibly called TRBD1 or TRBD2 (5 bases each). The V end was cut by 1 base, the J end by 2 bases, with 18 bases between. This CDR3 contains 17 residues. The germline gives CDR1 SGHRS, CDR2 YFSETQ. The DNA for the CDR3 is TGCGCCAGCAGCTTGACCCCGCCTGAGGGGCTACAAGAGACCCAGTACTTC. This gives the protein CASSLTPPEGLQETQYF.

This clonotype was seen a few times. The chain links TRBV15 to TRBJ2-1, with 7 bases matching TRBD2. Losses at the gene ends were 5 bases for V and 3 bases for J; bases not matched to a gene: 16. From germline, CDR1 is LNHNV and CDR2 YYDKDF (reference sequence). The CDR3 is made up of 18 amino acids. The CDR3 is CATSRGESRKGYYNEQFF. CDR3 DNA sequence: TGTGCCACCAGCCGGGGGGAGAGCCGGAAGGGGTACTACAATGAGCAGTTCTTC.

The V gene is TRBV7-9, the J gene TRBJ2-7, with D possibly TRBD1 on 6 matching bases. Germline CDR1 is SEHNR and CDR2 is FQNEAQ (reference sequence). The germline V and J ends were trimmed by 3 bases and 1 base, with 13 bases remaining between them. This CDR3 comprises 15 residues. This chain's CDR3 is CASSFGSGQSYEQYF. The DNA for the CDR3 is TGTGCCAGCAGCTTTGGATCCGGACAGTCCTACGAGCAGTACTTC.

The chain has TRBV6-6 and TRBJ1-3, with a tentative D call TRBD1 (6 bases). Germline V gene sequence: CDR1 MNHNY, CDR2 SVGAGI (reference sequence). Trimming cost V 5 bases and J 3 bases, with 14 bases left between them. CDR3 length equals 15 residues. CDR3 sequence (DNA): TGTGCCAGCAGTAACCCAACAGGGTTTGGAAACACCATATATTTT. Encoded protein: CASSNPTGFGNTIYF.

V is TRBV7-9 and J is TRBJ2-3; possible D gene TRBD2, 6 bases. The V gene's germline CDR1 is SEHNR and CDR2 FQNEAQ (reference sequence). V was clipped by 5 bases and J by 5 bases, with 11 bases between them. The CDR3 runs 13 residues. This CDR3 reads CASSAGTGDTQYF. Written as DNA, the CDR3 is TGTGCCAGCAGCGCGGGGACTGGAGATACGCAGTATTTT.

This clonotype has more than one count but fewer than ten. J is TRBJ2-5 and V is TRBV7-9; D unclear. The CDR3 has 14 amino acids. V was trimmed by 5 bases and J by 4 bases, leaving 14 bases between them. Germline loops: CDR1 SEHNR, CDR2 FQNEAQ (reference sequence). The CDR3 coding sequence is TGTGCCAGCAGCGCGGACCTCGGCGGAGAGACCCAGTACTTC. Its translation: CASSADLGGETQYF. Full variable domain (missing parts from reference TRBV7-9 and TRBJ2-5): DTGVSQNPRHKITKRGQNVTFRCDPISEHNRLYWYRQTLGQGPEFLTYFQNEAQLEKSRLLSDRFSAERPKGSFSTLEIQRTEQGDSAMYLCASSADLGGETQYFGPGTRLLVL.

This clonotype was seen only a few times. The chain has TRBV4-1 and TRBJ2-7; 12 bases match TRBD2. Germline-derived CDR1 and CDR2 are MGHRA and YSYEKL. V was clipped by 3 bases and J by 4 bases; unmatched bases: 4. This CDR3 is 15 amino acids long. The CDR3 sequence: CASSHPTSGRYEQYF. The CDR3 DNA reads as TGCGCCAGCAGCCATCCGACTAGCGGGAGATACGAGCAGTACTTC.

To note about this clonotype: One end of the junction varies from germline; a read error may be responsible. The V and J genes are TRBV18 and TRBJ1-6, with D uncertain. Looked up from germline, CDR1 is KGHSH and CDR2 is LQKENI. The CDR3 is 13 residues long. The DNA of the CDR3 is TGTGCCACCTCACGTACGGCAGGCTCACCCCTCCACTTT. It yields the protein CATSRTAGSPLHF.

The chain recombines TRBV12-3 or TRBV12-4 with TRBJ2-7; D might be TRBD2 (6 bases). CDR3 length: 13 residues. V was trimmed by 5 bases and J by 2 bases, leaving 10 bases between them. The CDR3 protein is CASSRGKPYEQYF. The CDR3 DNA reads as TGTGCCAGCAGTCGCGGGAAACCCTACGAGCAGTACTTC.

This chain joins TRBV6-1 and TRBJ1-1; D possibly corresponds to TRBD1 (5 bases). Germline values: CDR1 MNHNS, CDR2 SASEGT. The CDR3 has 16 amino acids. V lost 5 bases and J 3 bases, leaving 19 bases between the germline ends. The CDR3 reads CASSKTSSGGDTEAFF. Here the CDR3 DNA reads TGTGCCAGCAGTAAAACCTCCTCGGGGGGGGACACTGAAGCTTTCTTT.

This clonotype has more than one count but fewer than ten. V and J are TRBV18 and TRBJ1-2, with 8 positions matching TRBD1. The ends lost 2 bases at V and 4 bases at J; junction bases unmatched: 3. Per the germline V gene, CDR1 is KGHSH and CDR2 is LQKENI. This CDR3 is 14 amino acids long. The CDR3 nucleotides are TGTGCCAGCTCACCATTTACAGGGGGCTATGGCTACACCTTC. It is translated as CASSPFTGGYGYTF.

This clonotype has just a few counts. This chain uses TRBV6-1 with TRBJ1-1; no definite D call. The V and J ends lost 0 bases and 7 bases respectively, with 9 bases between them. CDR1 MNHNS and CDR2 SASEGT come from the germline V gene. CDR3 length: 13 amino acids. This CDR3 reads CASSEAGGNEAFF. CDR3 bases: TGTGCCAGCAGTGAAGCGGGTGGTAATGAAGCTTTCTTT.

This clonotype was recorded once. The genes are TRBV4-2 and TRBJ2-2, with 9 bases aligning to TRBD1. Looked up from germline, CDR1 is LGHNA and CDR2 is YNFKEQ. The CDR3 is 19 amino acids. After removal of 6 bases from V and 5 bases from J, the junction contained 19 bases not matched to a gene. CDR3 sequence (DNA): TGTGCCAGCAGGCACACCGGGACAGGGAGGGGAAGAGGGACCGGGGAGCTGTTTTTT. Translated, it gives CASRHTGTGRGRGTGELFF.

The chain is built from TRBV29-1 and TRBJ2-7, with a weak D call TRBD1 (5 bases). The CDR3 is made up of 12 amino acids. Germline assignment: CDR1 SQVTM and CDR2 ANQGSEA. Trimming left V 3 bases short and J 5 bases short, with 11 bases between. The CDR3 here is CSVDWQGHEQYF. CDR3 coding DNA: TGCAGCGTTGATTGGCAGGGCCACGAGCAGTACTTC.

V and J are TRBV5-1 and TRBJ1-6, with D uncertain. The CDR3 covers 13 residues. Trimming pared 0 bases from V and 7 bases from J, leaving 5 bases between. Germline V gene lookup returns CDR1 SGHRS and CDR2 YFSETQ. The CDR3 is CASSLAENSPLHF. Here the CDR3 DNA reads TGCGCCAGCAGCTTGGCGGAGAATTCACCCCTCCACTTT.

This clonotype turned up a few times. The chain's CDR3 is CASRTSGGVAETQYF. The CDR3 DNA reads as TGCGCCAGTAGGACTAGCGGGGGGGTCGCGGAGACCCAGTACTTC. The chain uses TRBV5-1 and TRBJ2-5; 15 nucleotides align to TRBD2. J gave up 5 bases and V 8 bases, and 7 bases lay outside the gene matches. The CDR3 has 15 amino acids. The germline gives CDR1 SGHRS, CDR2 YFSETQ.

In its sample, this clonotype was seen a few times. The chain has TRBV20-1 and TRBJ1-5; D is undetermined. The CDR3 loop spans 16 amino acids. V dropped 3 bases and J dropped 0 bases, with 15 bases sitting between them. CDR1 and CDR2 (germline): DFQATT, SNEGSKA (reference sequence). The CDR3 DNA reads as TGCAGTGCTAGGTCCCAGGCTTTCTATAGCAATCAGCCCCAGCATTTT. Amino acid sequence: CSARSQAFYSNQPQHF.